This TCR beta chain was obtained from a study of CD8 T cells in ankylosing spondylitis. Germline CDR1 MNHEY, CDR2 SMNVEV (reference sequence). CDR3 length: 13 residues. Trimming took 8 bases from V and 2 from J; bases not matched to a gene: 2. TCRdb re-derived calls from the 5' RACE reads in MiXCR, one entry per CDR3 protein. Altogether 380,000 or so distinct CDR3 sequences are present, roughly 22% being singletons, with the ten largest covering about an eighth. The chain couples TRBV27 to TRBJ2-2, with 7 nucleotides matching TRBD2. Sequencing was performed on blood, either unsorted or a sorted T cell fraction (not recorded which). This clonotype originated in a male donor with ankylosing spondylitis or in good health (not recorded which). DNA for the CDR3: TGTGCCAGCGGGGAGGGAAACACCGGGGAGCTGTTTTTT. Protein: CASGEGNTGELFF.